The 4 T cell receptor beta chains below come from one sample, sequenced in a study of T cell responses to AZD1222 COVID-19 vaccine. Produced via immunoSEQ multiplex PCR; TCRdb's table is partial and in-frame only. The sample includes about 110,000 clones, 75% to 95% of them seen just once. Here the sequenced sample was peripheral blood, taken 28 days after the second AZD1222 dose. The receptor set was obtained from an adult who received the AZD1222 COVID-19 vaccine.

The rearrangement uses TRBV11-2 and TRBJ1-3; 8 bases line up with TRBD1. Germline trimming cut 1 base from V and 2 bases from J; bases unmatched to any gene: 7. This CDR3 has 17 residues. Germline assignment: CDR1 SGHAT and CDR2 FQNNGV. The CDR3 protein is CASSLGRGQAAGNTIYF. DNA for the CDR3: TGTGCCAGCAGCTTAGGAAGGGGACAGGCTGCTGGAAACACCATATATTTT.

Points on this clone: Other nucleotide sequences from this sample produce the same CDR3. The chain employs TRBV13 and TRBJ2-7; D is unresolved. CDR1 PRHDT and CDR2 FYEKMQ come from the germline V gene (reference sequence). The CDR3 is 12 residues long. The V end lost 0 bases, the J end lost 3 bases, and 3 bases lay between the germline ends. The CDR3 nucleotides read TGTGCCAGCAGCTTAGGACGCTACGAGCAGTACTTC. Translating it yields CASSLGRYEQYF. Using reference TRBV13 and TRBJ2-7 for the parts outside the CDR3, the full variable domain is AAGVIQSPRHLIKEKRETATLKCYPIPRHDTVYWYQQGPGQDPQFLISFYEKMQSDKGSIPDRFSAQQFSDYHSELNMSSLELGDSALYFCASSLGRYEQYFGPGTRLTVT.

The chain uses TRBV27 and TRBJ2-7; 16 nucleotides line up with TRBD2. Germline assignment: CDR1 MNHEY and CDR2 SMNVEV (reference sequence). V dropped 5 bases and J dropped 5; count of bases not matched to a gene: 6. This CDR3 contains 16 residues. CDR3 coding DNA: TGTGCCAGCAGTCCTGGGACTAGCGGGAGGGCCGACGAGCAGTACTTC. This codes for CASSPGTSGRADEQYF.

This chain connects TRBV7-9 to TRBJ2-1, with D perhaps TRBD2 (6 bases). Trimming left V 0 bases short and J 7 bases short, with 10 bases between. Germline V lookup: CDR1 SEHNR, CDR2 FQNEAQ (reference sequence). This CDR3 is 14 amino acids long. The CDR3 DNA is TGTGCCAGCAGCTTAGCAGATGCGGGGAATGAGCAGTTCTTC. It encodes CASSLADAGNEQFF.